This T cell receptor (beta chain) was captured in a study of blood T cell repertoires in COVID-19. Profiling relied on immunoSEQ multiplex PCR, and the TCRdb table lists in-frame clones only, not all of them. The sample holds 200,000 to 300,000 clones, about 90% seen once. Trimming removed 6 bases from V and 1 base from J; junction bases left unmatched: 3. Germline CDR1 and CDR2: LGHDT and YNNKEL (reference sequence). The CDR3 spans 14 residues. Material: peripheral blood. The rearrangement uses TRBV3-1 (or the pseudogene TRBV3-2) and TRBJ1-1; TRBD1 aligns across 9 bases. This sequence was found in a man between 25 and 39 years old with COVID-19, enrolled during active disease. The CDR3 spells CASRRQGGNTEAFF. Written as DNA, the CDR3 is TGTGCCAGCAGGCGACAGGGGGGGAACACTGAAGCTTTCTTT.